This T cell receptor (beta chain) was identified in a study of blood T cell repertoires in COVID-19. In the study overall: Samples of COVID-19 (acute and convalescent) were obtained from the United States, Italy and Spain.

Clones were sequenced by immunoSEQ multiplex PCR, and TCRdb holds only the in-frame ones, with some missing. The profile shows around 230,000 clones, around 90% of them singletons. V dropped 7 bases and J dropped 0; count of bases not matched to a gene: 6. In germline, CDR1 is SGDLS, CDR2 YYNGEE. The CDR3 length is 16 residues. Recruitment covered about 26 US areas and drew participants whose ages spanned about 18 to 90 years. Donors in Cohort 3 who had recovered were those with two negative PCRs, healthcare professional clearance, or resolution of their symptoms. This sequence joins TRBV9 and TRBJ1-6, with 8 nucleotides matching TRBD1. The sample taken for sequencing was PBMCs or T cells enriched from blood (not recorded which). The sequence derives from a woman aged 30 to 39 who had recovered from COVID-19. The CDR3 nucleotides are TGTGCCAGCGGGGACAGGACGAGCTCCTATAATTCACCCCTCCACTTT. Translating it yields CASGDRTSSYNSPLHF.